Given below is one TCR beta chain in context. Its antigen is undetermined. At one end, the junction sequence differs from germline, possibly due to a read error. CDR3 size: 16 residues. CDR1 and CDR2 (germline): SGHTA, FQGNSA. This entry comes from a study of CD8 T cells in ankylosing spondylitis. Study-level findings and limits: Significant enrichment of disease-linked clones was reportedly seen in matched ankylosing spondylitis synovial fluid.

From the 5' RACE reads, TCRdb called clonotypes with MiXCR, one entry per CDR3 protein. This sample has 84,000 or so distinct CDR3 sequences, with approximately 30% found just once. Sequenced material: blood, either unsorted or a sorted T cell fraction (not recorded which). The receptor comes from a male donor with ankylosing spondylitis or in good health (not recorded which). This chain links TRBV7-2 with TRBJ2-6; TRBD1 might be the D (6 bases). The CDR3 protein is CASTGTLSSGANGLTF. Here the CDR3 DNA reads TGTGCCAGCACCGGGACATTAAGCTCTGGGGCCAACGGCCTGACTTTC.